This T cell receptor beta chain was recovered during a study of glioma-infiltrating T cells after dendritic cell vaccination. Broader study findings: TCR clonality showed no direct relationship with survival.

Profiled with immunoSEQ multiplex PCR; TCRdb holds only in-frame clones, not every one. The repertoire holds about 50,000 clones, 89% seen once, with less than 6.5% in the top ten. Time point reported: after dendritic cell vaccination, including at tumor progression/relapse. There are 19 residues in the CDR3. Trimming cost V 4 bases and J 4 bases; bases outside gene matches: 13. The germline CDR1 and CDR2 sequences are SGDLS and YYNGEE. With respect to this clone: Its antigen is still unknown.

The clonotype was recovered from a human donor with glioblastoma. The starting material was blood, obtained after dendritic cell vaccination. The V call is TRBV9, the J call TRBJ2-1; 14 bases match TRBD2. Here the CDR3 reads CASSIRGGLAGVGYNEQFF. The DNA for the CDR3 is TGTGCCAGCAGCATCCGGGGGGGACTAGCGGGAGTCGGGTACAATGAGCAGTTCTTC.